This T cell receptor (beta chain) stems from a study of blood T cell repertoires in COVID-19. For the study at large: Samples representing acute and convalescent COVID-19 were sourced from the United States, Italy and Spain.

Seattle patients were enrolled during active infection and followed longitudinally. Authors' analysis steps: Cell counts per sample came from amplifying reference gene primers. The assay was immunoSEQ multiplex PCR, and TCRdb's table has in-frame clones only and misses some. V, J and clone size derive from that table, while D and trimming were established from the DNA sequence. The sample consists of 200,000 to 300,000 clones, more than 70% of them appearing once. This TCR derives from a woman of 80 years or more with COVID-19, enrolled during active disease. Sequencing input: peripheral blood.

CDR3 sequence reads: CASNTPGQGAGNTIYF. In DNA, the CDR3 is TGTGCCAGTAACACCCCGGGACAGGGTGCTGGAAACACCATATATTTT. This chain joins TRBV19 and TRBJ1-3; 9 bases are a match to TRBD1. The V gene end was trimmed by 7 bases and the J gene end by 2 bases; junction bases not matched to a gene: 9. CDR3 size: 16 residues. Germline V lookup: CDR1 LNHDA, CDR2 SQIVND (reference sequence).